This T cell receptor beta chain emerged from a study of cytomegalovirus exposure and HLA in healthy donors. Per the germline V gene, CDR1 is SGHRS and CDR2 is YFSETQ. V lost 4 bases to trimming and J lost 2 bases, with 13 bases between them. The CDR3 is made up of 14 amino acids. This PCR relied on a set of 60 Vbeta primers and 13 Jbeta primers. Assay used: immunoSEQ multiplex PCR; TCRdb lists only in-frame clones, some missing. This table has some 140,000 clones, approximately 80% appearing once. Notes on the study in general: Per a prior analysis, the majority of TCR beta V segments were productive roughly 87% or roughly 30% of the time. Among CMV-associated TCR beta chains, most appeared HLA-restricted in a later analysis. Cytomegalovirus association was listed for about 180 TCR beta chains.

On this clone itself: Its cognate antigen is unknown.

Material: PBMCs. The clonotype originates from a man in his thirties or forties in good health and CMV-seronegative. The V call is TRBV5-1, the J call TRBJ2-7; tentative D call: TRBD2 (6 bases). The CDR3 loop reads CASSSRDSAYEQYF. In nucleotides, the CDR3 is TGCGCCAGCAGCAGCCGGGACTCGGCCTACGAGCAGTACTTC. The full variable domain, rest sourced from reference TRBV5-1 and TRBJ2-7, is KAGVTQTPRYLIKTRGQQVTLSCSPISGHRSVSWYQQTPGQGLQFLFEYFSETQRNKGNFPGRFSGRQFSNSRSEMNVSTLELGDSALYLCASSSRDSAYEQYFGPGTRLTVT.